A single sample is the source of the 18 T cell receptor beta chains below, sequenced in a study of blood T cell repertoires in COVID-19. Measured with immunoSEQ multiplex PCR; TCRdb has only the in-frame clones, and not every one. The table includes more than 200,000 clones, 82% detected once. Material for sequencing was peripheral blood. These receptors were obtained from a woman older than 75 with active or convalescent COVID-19.

This chain joins TRBV24-1 and TRBJ2-2, with 7 bases identical to TRBD1. V gave up 4 bases and J gave up 1 base; unmatched junction bases: 11. Germline CDR1 is KGHDR and CDR2 is SFDVKD. The CDR3 covers 18 residues. The CDR3 spells CATSDSAIRQGNTGELFF. CDR3 nucleotides: TGTGCCACCAGTGACTCCGCTATCCGACAGGGGAACACCGGGGAGCTGTTTTTT.

The chain recombines TRBV5-6 with TRBJ1-1, with a possible D match to TRBD1 (5 bases). The V end was cut by 2 bases, the J end by 2 bases, with 13 bases between. The CDR3 consists of 15 residues. Looked up from germline, CDR1 is SGHDT and CDR2 is YYEEEE. This CDR3 is CASSLRLTDNTEAFF. The CDR3 DNA follows: TGTGCCAGCAGCTTACGCCTGACAGATAACACTGAAGCTTTCTTT.

The genes are TRBV5-1 and TRBJ2-1, with TRBD1 identical over 7 bases. With V trimmed by 6 bases and J by 8 bases, 11 bases remained unmatched. Germline CDR1 and CDR2: SGHRS and YFSETQ. The CDR3 spans 14 residues. In DNA form, the CDR3 reads TGCGCCAGCAACGCGGACAGGACAAAGGATGAGCAGTTCTTC. The encoded protein is CASNADRTKDEQFF.

J is TRBJ1-3 and V is TRBV2, with D unclear. In germline, CDR1 is SNHLY, CDR2 FYNNEI. The V and J ends lost 6 bases and 0 bases respectively, with 9 bases between them. The CDR3 loop spans 14 amino acids. The CDR3 nucleotides are TGTGCCAGCAGAGGCGGGAACTCTGGAAACACCATATATTTT. Its translation: CASRGGNSGNTIYF.

Only a few counts were recorded for this clone. This chain links TRBV6-5 with TRBJ2-2, with 9 positions matching TRBD2. The germline gives CDR1 MNHEY, CDR2 SVGAGI. V lost 6 bases and J lost 5; bases outside the gene matches: 7. This CDR3 has 15 residues. The CDR3 region has the DNA TGTGCCAGCAGGCTGCGGGAGGGCCCGACCGGGGAGCTGTTTTTT. Its protein is CASRLREGPTGELFF.

The chain employs TRBV28 and TRBJ1-4; weak D call: TRBD1 (5 bases). Trimming left V 3 bases short and J 8 bases short, with 13 bases between. The CDR3 has 14 amino acids. Germline V gene sequence: CDR1 MDHEN, CDR2 SYDVKM. The CDR3 here is CASSFGGAAEKLFF. CDR3 nucleotides: TGTGCCAGCAGTTTCGGAGGGGCGGCGGAAAAACTGTTTTTT.

This chain connects TRBV29-1 to TRBJ2-5; D might be TRBD1 (6 bases). CDR3 length equals 17 residues. Germline loops: CDR1 SQVTM, CDR2 ANQGSEA. Trimming removed 4 bases from V and 0 bases from J, with 21 bases in between. The CDR3 region is CSVVGSHRDIHQETQYF. The CDR3, as DNA: TGCAGCGTTGTGGGGAGTCACCGGGACATTCACCAAGAGACCCAGTACTTC. The complete variable domain, with remaining parts taken from reference TRBV29-1 and TRBJ2-5, reads SAVISQKPSRDICQRGTSLTIQCQVDSQVTMMFWYRQQPGQSLTLIATANQGSEATYESGFVIDKFPISRPNLTFSTLTVSNMSPEDSSIYLCSVVGSHRDIHQETQYFGPGTRLLVL.

The chain couples TRBV2 to TRBJ1-1; D may be TRBD1 (5 bases). From germline, CDR1 is SNHLY and CDR2 FYNNEI. The length of the CDR3 is 16 residues. V lost 6 bases and J lost 0, with 17 bases in between. CDR3 DNA: TGTGCCAGCAGGGCGGGACGGACGCTGTTGAACACTGAAGCTTTCTTT. As protein: CASRAGRTLLNTEAFF.

This clone has more than one count but fewer than ten. The chain uses TRBV4-1 and TRBJ1-3; 7 positions match TRBD1. CDR3 length: 15 amino acids. Germline values: CDR1 MGHRA, CDR2 YSYEKL. V gave up 6 bases and J gave up 3 bases; unmatched junction bases: 8. CDR3 protein: CASSSRGDLGNTIYF. In DNA form, the CDR3 reads TGCGCCAGCAGTTCCAGGGGGGATCTTGGAAACACCATATATTTT.

V is TRBV11-2 and J is TRBJ2-7; D possibly corresponds to TRBD1 (5 bases). The CDR3 is 16 amino acids. Germline-derived CDR1 and CDR2 are SGHAT and FQNNGV. Trimming removed 7 bases from V and 0 bases from J, with 19 bases in between. The CDR3 loop reads CASNKQGAVSSYEQYF. As DNA, the CDR3 is TGTGCCAGCAACAAGCAAGGGGCAGTAAGCTCCTACGAGCAGTACTTC. Filled out from reference TRBV11-2 and TRBJ2-7, the complete variable domain reads EAGVAQSPRYKIIEKRQSVAFWCNPISGHATLYWYQQILGQGPKLLIQFQNNGVVDDSQLPKDRFSAERLKGVDSTLKIQPAKLEDSAVYLCASNKQGAVSSYEQYFGPGTRLTVT.

The chain is built from TRBV5-4 and TRBJ2-3; 7 positions match TRBD2. CDR1 is SGHNT and CDR2 is YYREEE in the germline V gene (reference sequence). Losses at the gene ends were 4 bases for V and 3 bases for J; bases not matched to a gene: 8. The CDR3 length is 15 residues. The CDR3 DNA sequence: TGTGCCAGCAGCCACTTGGGGGGAGGGACAGATACGCAGTATTTT. This codes for CASSHLGGGTDTQYF.

V and J are TRBV3-1 (or the pseudogene TRBV3-2) and TRBJ1-6; possible D gene TRBD1, 5 bases. The CDR3 has 16 amino acids. In germline, CDR1 is LGHDT, CDR2 YNNKEL (reference sequence). Trimming took 6 bases from V and 2 from J, leaving 14 bases between them. CDR3 in DNA: TGTGCCAGCAGTCCAACAGGTTTAGCCTATAATTCACCCCTCCACTTT. It specifies CASSPTGLAYNSPLHF.

V gene TRBV2 combines with J gene TRBJ2-5; 10 nucleotides align to TRBD2. Germline trimming cut 4 bases from V and 2 bases from J; bases unmatched to any gene: 4. The CDR3 contains 15 residues. Germline V gene data show CDR1 as SNHLY and CDR2 as FYNNEI. The CDR3 protein is CASSASGGPQETQYF. CDR3 nucleotide sequence: TGTGCCAGCAGTGCTAGCGGGGGCCCTCAAGAGACCCAGTACTTC.

This clone occurred a few times. The chain joins TRBV4-1 to TRBJ2-7; tentatively, D is TRBD1 (6 bases). This CDR3 region has 14 residues. Trimming removed 0 bases from V and 2 bases from J, with 8 bases in between. Germline CDR1 is MGHRA and CDR2 is YSYEKL. The DNA for the CDR3 is TGCGCCAGCAGCCAAGAAAGGGGGACCTACGAGCAGTACTTC. Encoded protein: CASSQERGTYEQYF.

The J gene is TRBJ1-5, the V gene TRBV7-2; a weak D match, TRBD1 (6 bases). Per germline, CDR1 SGHTA and CDR2 FQGNSA. The V gene lost 1 base and the J gene lost 7 bases, with 11 bases spanning the gap. The CDR3 is 14 amino acids. CDR3 nucleotides: TGTGCCAGCAGCTTAGGGCAGGGGTGGCAGCCCCAGCATTTT. It is translated as CASSLGQGWQPQHF.

This clone has just a few counts. The genes are TRBV5-1 and TRBJ1-5; D is unresolved. V lost 3 bases to trimming and J lost 6 bases, with 13 bases between them. Germline CDR1 reads SGHRS; CDR2 reads YFSETQ. The CDR3 has 14 amino acids. CDR3 coding DNA: TGCGCCAGCAGCTCAGGAGAGGGAGTTCAGCCCCAGCATTTT. It translates to CASSSGEGVQPQHF. Complete variable domain (other parts from reference TRBV5-1 and TRBJ1-5): KAGVTQTPRYLIKTRGQQVTLSCSPISGHRSVSWYQQTPGQGLQFLFEYFSETQRNKGNFPGRFSGRQFSNSRSEMNVSTLELGDSALYLCASSSGEGVQPQHFGDGTRLSIL.

V gene TRBV18 combines with J gene TRBJ2-1, with TRBD1 matching 8 bases. Germline-derived CDR1 and CDR2 are KGHSH and LQKENI. CDR3 size: 15 residues. With 1 base clipped from V and 5 bases from J, the junction kept 4 bases outside the gene matches. The CDR3 nucleotides are TGTGCCAGCTCACCACGGCAGGGGGCTAACAATGAGCAGTTCTTC. The encoded protein is CASSPRQGANNEQFF.

The V gene is TRBV25-1, the J gene TRBJ1-3; D might be TRBD1 (6 bases). The CDR3 is 13 amino acids. Germline V gene sequence: CDR1 MGHDK, CDR2 SYGVNS. V lost 7 bases and J lost 9, with 16 bases in between. The CDR3 protein is CASTQTGSGTIYF. The CDR3, as DNA: TGTGCCAGCACTCAGACAGGAAGTGGCACCATATATTTT.